The rows below give T cell receptor beta chains drawn from one sample of a study of quantifying T cell responses using KT2 cells. TCRdb reanalysed the UMI-ligation and nested PCR reads using MiXCR and keeps one entry per CDR3 protein. The table has fewer than 45,000 distinct CDR3 sequences, about 18% seen once. The sample comprised PBMCs spiked with cells of the T cell clone KT2. These receptors all stem from a human donor. Each CDR3 is given with its conserved first and last residue. The D gene is left open where the match is weak. Size tells how often a clone was seen (once, few, many) or the class of an expanded clone, and some rows leave it out.

CDR3aa: CASSLWGQGNEKLFF
CDR3nt: TGTGCCAGCAGTTTGTGGGGACAGGGGAATGAAAAACTGTTTTTT
abundance: -
v_gene: TRBV12-3/TRBV12-4
d_gene: TRBD1
j_gene: TRBJ1-4

CDR3aa: CASSSLAGATSYEQYF
CDR3nt: TGTGCCAGCAGCTCCCTCGCCGGGGCCACCTCCTACGAGCAGTACTTC
abundance: many
v_gene: TRBV7-8
d_gene: -
j_gene: TRBJ2-7

CDR3aa: CATSRVSTGELFF
CDR3nt: TGTGCCACCAGCAGAGTTTCTACCGGGGAGCTGTTTTTT
abundance: -
v_gene: TRBV15
d_gene: -
j_gene: TRBJ2-2

CDR3aa: CASSSGGSTDTQYF
CDR3nt: TGCGCCAGCAGCTCAGGGGGCTCCACAGATACGCAGTATTTT
abundance: few
v_gene: TRBV5-1
d_gene: TRBD1
j_gene: TRBJ2-3

CDR3aa: CASSPRSDSATDTQYF
CDR3nt: TGTGCCAGCAGCCCACGGTCGGACAGCGCCACAGATACGCAGTATTTT
abundance: few
v_gene: TRBV7-2
d_gene: -
j_gene: TRBJ2-3

CDR3aa: CASGPGEQFF
CDR3nt: TGTGCCAGCGGCCCCGGTGAGCAGTTCTTC
abundance: -
v_gene: TRBV11-2
d_gene: -
j_gene: TRBJ2-1

CDR3aa: CASSQDLAGVGDTQYF
CDR3nt: TGTGCCAGCAGCCAAGACCTAGCGGGGGTTGGAGATACGCAGTATTTT
abundance: -
v_gene: TRBV14
d_gene: TRBD2
j_gene: TRBJ2-3

CDR3aa: CASGEPAGNRGNTIYF
CDR3nt: TGTGCTAGTGGCGAACCCGCAGGGAACCGGGGAAACACCATATATTTT
abundance: few
v_gene: TRBV12-5
d_gene: -
j_gene: TRBJ1-3

CDR3aa: CASSFLAAEAFF
CDR3nt: TGTGCCAGCAGTTTCTTGGCGGCTGAAGCTTTCTTT
abundance: -
v_gene: TRBV12-3/TRBV12-4
d_gene: -
j_gene: TRBJ1-1

CDR3aa: CASSPPGTDYGYTF
CDR3nt: TGTGCCAGCAGCCCGCCGGGGACGGACTATGGCTACACCTTC
abundance: -
v_gene: TRBV14
d_gene: -
j_gene: TRBJ1-2

CDR3aa: CASSQIHTDTQYF
CDR3nt: TGTGCCAGCAGCCAGATCCACACAGATACGCAGTATTTT
abundance: -
v_gene: TRBV12-3/TRBV12-4
d_gene: -
j_gene: TRBJ2-3

CDR3aa: CASTSGRGETQYF
CDR3nt: TGTGCCAGCACCTCGGGGCGGGGAGAGACCCAGTACTTC
abundance: few
v_gene: TRBV2
d_gene: -
j_gene: TRBJ2-5

CDR3aa: CASSLGAGGTDTQYF
CDR3nt: TGTGCCAGCAGCTTAGGGGCAGGGGGCACCGATACGCAGTATTTT
abundance: many
v_gene: TRBV7-2
d_gene: TRBD1
j_gene: TRBJ2-3

CDR3aa: CASSLGSPSDTQYF
CDR3nt: TGTGCCAGCAGCTTGGGTTCCCCATCAGATACGCAGTATTTT
abundance: -
v_gene: TRBV5-4
d_gene: -
j_gene: TRBJ2-3

CDR3aa: CASSLGTGTGANVLTF
CDR3nt: TGTGCCAGCAGCTTAGGGACAGGGACCGGGGCCAACGTCCTGACTTTC
abundance: -
v_gene: TRBV7-2
d_gene: TRBD1
j_gene: TRBJ2-6

CDR3aa: CASSEKGGASDTQYF
CDR3nt: TGTGCCAGCAGCGAGAAAGGGGGGGCCTCCGATACGCAGTATTTT
abundance: -
v_gene: TRBV11-1
d_gene: -
j_gene: TRBJ2-3

CDR3aa: CASSEGQGSYEQYF
CDR3nt: TGTGCCAGCAGCGAGGGACAGGGCTCCTACGAGCAGTACTTC
abundance: -
v_gene: TRBV9
d_gene: TRBD1
j_gene: TRBJ2-7

CDR3aa: CASSTLTSGIGEQYF
CDR3nt: TGTGCCAGCAGCACTTTGACTAGCGGGATAGGCGAGCAGTACTTC
abundance: -
v_gene: TRBV11-2
d_gene: TRBD2
j_gene: TRBJ2-7

CDR3aa: CASSTGRNTGELFF
CDR3nt: TGTGCCAGCTCGACAGGGCGCAACACCGGGGAGCTGTTTTTT
abundance: few
v_gene: TRBV6-1
d_gene: TRBD1
j_gene: TRBJ2-2

CDR3aa: CASSPRGGDEQYF
CDR3nt: TGTGCCAGCAGTCCCCGCGGGGGGGACGAGCAGTACTTC
abundance: -
v_gene: TRBV12-3/TRBV12-4
d_gene: TRBD2
j_gene: TRBJ2-7

CDR3aa: CASSLTGLGARNTEAFF
CDR3nt: TGTGCCAGCAGCCTTACCGGCTTGGGGGCGCGTAACACTGAAGCTTTCTTT
abundance: few
v_gene: TRBV12-3/TRBV12-4
d_gene: -
j_gene: TRBJ1-1

CDR3aa: CASRLERGVNNEQFF
CDR3nt: TGTGCCAGTAGACTCGAGCGGGGGGTGAACAATGAGCAGTTCTTC
abundance: few
v_gene: TRBV19
d_gene: TRBD2
j_gene: TRBJ2-1

CDR3aa: CASSLVQGPGTDTQYF
CDR3nt: TGCGCCAGCAGCTTGGTCCAGGGGCCTGGGACAGATACGCAGTATTTT
abundance: few
v_gene: TRBV5-1
d_gene: -
j_gene: TRBJ2-3

CDR3aa: CASSTYRGAQPQHF
CDR3nt: TGTGCCAGCAGCACATACAGGGGTGCCCAGCCCCAGCATTTT
abundance: -
v_gene: TRBV7-2
d_gene: TRBD1
j_gene: TRBJ1-5

CDR3aa: CASSDVGGRTDTQYF
CDR3nt: TGCGCCAGCAGCGACGTCGGGGGGCGCACAGATACGCAGTATTTT
abundance: many
v_gene: TRBV5-1
d_gene: -
j_gene: TRBJ2-3

CDR3aa: CATSRDYNSNQPQHF
CDR3nt: TGTGCCACCAGCAGAGATTACAATAGCAATCAGCCCCAGCATTTT
abundance: -
v_gene: TRBV15
d_gene: -
j_gene: TRBJ1-5

CDR3aa: CASSHRGQGITEAFF
CDR3nt: TGTGCCAGCAGCCACCGCGGACAGGGTATAACTGAAGCTTTCTTT
abundance: few
v_gene: TRBV16
d_gene: TRBD1
j_gene: TRBJ1-1

CDR3aa: CASSYKLGTSGGVGSYEQYF
CDR3nt: TGTGCCAGCAGTTATAAACTCGGGACTAGCGGGGGGGTCGGATCCTACGAGCAGTACTTC
abundance: -
v_gene: TRBV6-2/TRBV6-3
d_gene: TRBD2
j_gene: TRBJ2-7

CDR3aa: CASGLSGNQPQHF
CDR3nt: TGTGCTAGTGGTTTGTCGGGGAATCAGCCCCAGCATTTT
abundance: few
v_gene: TRBV12-5
d_gene: -
j_gene: TRBJ1-5

CDR3aa: CASSVARRDSPLHF
CDR3nt: TGTGCCAGCAGCGTAGCGAGGAGGGATTCACCCCTCCACTTT
abundance: -
v_gene: TRBV9
d_gene: -
j_gene: TRBJ1-6

CDR3aa: CASSPRETDNSPLHF
CDR3nt: TGTGCCAGCAGCCCACGTGAGACGGATAATTCACCCCTCCACTTT
abundance: -
v_gene: TRBV4-2
d_gene: -
j_gene: TRBJ1-6